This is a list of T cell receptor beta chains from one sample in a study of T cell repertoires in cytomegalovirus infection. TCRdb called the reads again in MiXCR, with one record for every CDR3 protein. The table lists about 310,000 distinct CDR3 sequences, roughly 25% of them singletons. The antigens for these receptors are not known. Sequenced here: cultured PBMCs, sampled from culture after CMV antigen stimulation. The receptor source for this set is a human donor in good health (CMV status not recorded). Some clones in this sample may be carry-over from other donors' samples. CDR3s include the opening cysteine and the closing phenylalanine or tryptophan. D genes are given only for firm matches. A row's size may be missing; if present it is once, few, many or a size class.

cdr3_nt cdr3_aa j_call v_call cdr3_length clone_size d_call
TGTGCCAGCAGTGGAACCCAAGCTTTCTTT CASSGTQAFF TRBJ1-1 TRBV6-1 10 few NA
TGTGCCACCAGTGATTGGCCGAATGGGGTCGCGACGAACACCGGGGAGCTGTTTTTT CATSDWPNGVATNTGELFF TRBJ2-2 TRBV24-1 19 NA NA
TGTGCCAGCAGCCAGGTTGTAAGGGCCGGCACTGAAGCTTTCTTT CASSQVVRAGTEAFF TRBJ1-1 TRBV7-6 15 NA NA
TGTGCCAGCAGTCTCAGGGGGCCTACTACCCACGAGCAGTACTTC CASSLRGPTTHEQYF TRBJ2-7 TRBV7-9 15 NA TRBD1
TGTGCCAGCAGCCCAAGAGTAGCTTCTATTATTCGTATCGATGAGCAGTTCTTC CASSPRVASIIRIDEQFF TRBJ2-1 TRBV7-2 18 many NA
TGTGCCAGCAACCCCGGGACAAAAGAGACCCAGTACTTC CASNPGTKETQYF TRBJ2-5 TRBV6-2/TRBV6-3 13 NA NA
TGTGCCAGCAGTAGGAACCGGGACGGACCTGAAGCTTTCTTT CASSRNRDGPEAFF TRBJ1-1 TRBV28 14 few NA
TGTGCCAGTAGTATAGATCATAGCGGTCCTTACAATGAGCAGTTCTTC CASSIDHSGPYNEQFF TRBJ2-1 TRBV19 16 NA NA
TGTGCCAGTAGTATCAGGCAGGGGAGTAACCAGCCCCAGCATTTT CASSIRQGSNQPQHF TRBJ1-5 TRBV19 15 few NA
TGTGCCAGCAGTTTAAGACAGGGTTGGCGGACTGAAGCTTTCTTT CASSLRQGWRTEAFF TRBJ1-1 TRBV28 15 many TRBD1
TGTGCCAGTACTAACCCGGGACAGGGGCCCCATCAGCCCCAGCATTTT CASTNPGQGPHQPQHF TRBJ1-5 TRBV19 16 NA TRBD1
TGTGCCAGCAGCCCCCAACACGGGGTATCCTACGAGCAGTACTTC CASSPQHGVSYEQYF TRBJ2-7 TRBV7-2 15 many NA
TGTGCCAGCAGCATTAGCGGGGGGCTCGAGCAGTACTTC CASSISGGLEQYF TRBJ2-7 TRBV7-2 13 few TRBD2
TGTGCCAGCAGTGTGTCGGGACAGGGCGGCGTTAGTCAGCCCCAGCATTTT CASSVSGQGGVSQPQHF TRBJ1-5 TRBV2 17 few TRBD1
TGCGCCAGCAGCCAAGATCCTCGCGGGGGACAAGCCAAAAACATTCAGTACTTC CASSQDPRGGQAKNIQYF TRBJ2-4 TRBV4-1 18 few NA
TGCGCCAGCAGCTTGAAGGGGCCCGGTGAGACCCAGTACTTC CASSLKGPGETQYF TRBJ2-5 TRBV5-1 14 few NA
TGTGCCTGGAGCGGGAGGCCCTACAATGAGCAGTTCTTC CAWSGRPYNEQFF TRBJ2-1 TRBV30 13 NA TRBD2
TGTGCCAGCTCACCGAGAGGGGATGAAGCTTTCTTT CASSPRGDEAFF TRBJ1-1 TRBV18 12 NA NA
TGTGCCAGCAGCCCTCGAAGACTAGCGGGAGGGCCGAATTCCTACAATGAGCAGTTCTTC CASSPRRLAGGPNSYNEQFF TRBJ2-1 TRBV9 20 few TRBD2
TGTGCCAGCAGTTCCACCCAATGGGAGACCCAGTACTTC CASSSTQWETQYF TRBJ2-5 TRBV28 13 few NA
TGTGCCAGCAGCACGACTAGTGGGGAGACCCAGTACTTC CASSTTSGETQYF TRBJ2-5 TRBV9 13 NA NA
TGTGCCAGCAGCTTGGGGGAGCGCCCGGCTTACGAGCAGTACTTC CASSLGERPAYEQYF TRBJ2-7 TRBV5-8 15 NA NA
TGTGCCAGCAGCCCTAGCAGGGGCATGGGCGCCAAAAACATTCAGTACTTC CASSPSRGMGAKNIQYF TRBJ2-4 TRBV11-2 17 NA NA
TGTGCCAGCAGCCCAGGGACAGGGCCTTACCGCACAGATACGCAGTATTTT CASSPGTGPYRTDTQYF TRBJ2-3 TRBV7-3 17 NA TRBD1
TGTGCCAGCAGTTTATCGGGACAGGGGTTCTCTGGAAACACCATATATTTT CASSLSGQGFSGNTIYF TRBJ1-3 TRBV28 17 NA TRBD1
TGTGCCAGCAGGGATAGACAGGTCCAAGAGACCCAGTACTTC CASRDRQVQETQYF TRBJ2-5 TRBV6-2/TRBV6-3 14 few NA
TGCGCCAGCAGCCCAAGGATTCTTAACTATGGCTACACCTTC CASSPRILNYGYTF TRBJ1-2 TRBV4-1 14 NA NA
TGTGCCAGCCGGGCGACCTTAGGTACTGAGCAGTTCTTC CASRATLGTEQFF TRBJ2-1 TRBV27 13 NA NA
TGTGCCAGCAGCTTAGCGCGCAGCTCCTATAATTCACCCCTCCACTTT CASSLARSSYNSPLHF TRBJ1-6 TRBV7-2 16 many NA
TGTGCCAGCAGCCCTGACAGGGGGCGAGTAGCTTTCTTT CASSPDRGRVAFF TRBJ1-1 TRBV7-2 13 many TRBD1
TGTGCCAGCAGTTACTATGGCAGAGCTCCTTTCTTT CASSYYGRAPFF TRBJ1-1 TRBV6-5 12 NA NA
TGCAGCGTTGCAGCGGCCGGGGGGTCGGAGACCCAGTACTTC CSVAAAGGSETQYF TRBJ2-5 TRBV29-1 14 NA TRBD2